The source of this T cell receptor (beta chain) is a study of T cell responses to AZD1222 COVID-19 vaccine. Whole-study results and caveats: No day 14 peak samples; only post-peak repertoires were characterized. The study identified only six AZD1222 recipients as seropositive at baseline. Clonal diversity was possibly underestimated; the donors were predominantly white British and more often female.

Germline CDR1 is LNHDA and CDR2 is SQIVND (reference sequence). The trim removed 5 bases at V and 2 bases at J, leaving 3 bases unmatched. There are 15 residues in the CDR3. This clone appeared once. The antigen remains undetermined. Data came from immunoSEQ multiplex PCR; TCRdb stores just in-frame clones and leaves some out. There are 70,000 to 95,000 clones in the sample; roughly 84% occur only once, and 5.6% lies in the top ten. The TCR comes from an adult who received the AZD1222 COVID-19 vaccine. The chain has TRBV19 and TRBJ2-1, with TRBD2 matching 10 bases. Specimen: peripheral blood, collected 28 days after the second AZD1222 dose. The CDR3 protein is CASSDTSGAYNEQFF. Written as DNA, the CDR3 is TGTGCCAGTAGTGATACTAGCGGGGCCTACAATGAGCAGTTCTTC. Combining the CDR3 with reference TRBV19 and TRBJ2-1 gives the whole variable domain DGGITQSPKYLFRKEGQNVTLSCEQNLNHDAMYWYRQDPGQGLRLIYYSQIVNDFQKGDIAEGYSVSREKKESFPLTVTSAQKNPTAFYLCASSDTSGAYNEQFFGPGTRLTVL.